This TCR beta chain is from a study of T-cell reconstitution after alpha-beta-depleted transplantation in children. A word on this clonotype: What it binds is not known.

Unique molecular identifiers were incorporated when the TCRbeta library was constructed. TCRdb re-called the PCR reads with MiXCR, one entry per CDR3 protein. The sample has some 26,000 distinct CDR3 sequences; around 17% are singletons. Study results and limitations: Approximately two months post-transplant, alpha-beta T cells reportedly originated from several hundred expanded graft clones.

The clonotype comes from a male patient aged 2 to 10 who had a stem cell transplant for acute lymphoblastic leukemia, so the T cells may come from the graft donor. The sequencing used PBMCs, mostly from graft donor cells, collected 60 days after TCRalphabeta/CD19-depleted stem cell transplant.

The DNA for the CDR3 is TGCAGTGCTAGAGATCCTTGGGCAGGGGATTCCTCTGGAAACACCATATATTTT. Translating gives CSARDPWAGDSSGNTIYF. This chain joins TRBV20-1 and TRBJ1-3; weak D call: TRBD1 (6 bases). Germline CDR1 is DFQATT and CDR2 is SNEGSKA (reference sequence). Trimming shortened V by 0 bases and J by 0 bases, and 18 bases separated the two germline ends. The CDR3 length is 18 residues.